One and the same sample provided the 9 T cell receptor beta chains below, sequenced in a study of blood T cell repertoires in COVID-19. Method: immunoSEQ multiplex PCR; TCRdb's copy keeps in-frame clones and lacks some. The sample gives under 150,000 clones, roughly 90% of which show up once; around 7.3% is in the top ten. Sequencing was carried out using peripheral blood. Every receptor here comes from a middle-aged man with acute or convalescent COVID-19.

The V gene is TRBV2, the J gene TRBJ2-5; D gene ambiguous. CDR3 length: 14 residues. Germline V CDR1 and CDR2: SNHLY, FYNNEI. Trimming cost V 4 bases and J 0 bases, with 9 bases left between them. Written as DNA, the CDR3 is TGTGCCAGCAGTGCCCAGAGGTACCAAGAGACCCAGTACTTC. This encodes CASSAQRYQETQYF. Full variable domain (missing parts from reference TRBV2 and TRBJ2-5): EPEVTQTPSHQVTQMGQEVILRCVPISNHLYFYWYRQILGQKVEFLVSFYNNEISEKSEIFDDQFSVERPDGSNFTLKIRSTKLEDSAMYFCASSAQRYQETQYFGPGTRLLVL.

The chain has TRBV19 and TRBJ2-2, with a tentative D call TRBD2 (5 bases). CDR3 length: 13 amino acids. Trimming left V 3 bases short and J 7 bases short, with 9 bases between. Germline assignment: CDR1 LNHDA and CDR2 SQIVND (reference sequence). The CDR3 loop reads CASSITGNGELFF. CDR3 DNA sequence: TGTGCCAGTAGTATTACGGGGAACGGGGAGCTGTTTTTT.

The gene calls are TRBV19 and TRBJ2-2; tentative D call: TRBD2 (6 bases). Trimming cost V 0 bases and J 5 bases, with 7 bases left between them. CDR3 length: 14 residues. The germline CDR1 and CDR2 sequences are LNHDA and SQIVND (reference sequence). The CDR3, as DNA: TGTGCCAGTAGTATAGAACGGGGGACCGGGGAGCTGTTTTTT. Its protein product is CASSIERGTGELFF. The whole variable domain, filled in from reference TRBV19 and TRBJ2-2, reads DGGITQSPKYLFRKEGQNVTLSCEQNLNHDAMYWYRQDPGQGLRLIYYSQIVNDFQKGDIAEGYSVSREKKESFPLTVTSAQKNPTAFYLCASSIERGTGELFFGEGSRLTVL.

This chain joins TRBV3-1 (or the pseudogene TRBV3-2) and TRBJ1-2; D may be TRBD1 (6 bases). Trimming removed 0 bases from V and 7 bases from J, with 12 bases in between. The germline V gene has CDR1 LGHDT and CDR2 YNNKEL (reference sequence). The CDR3 consists of 14 residues. The CDR3 DNA is TGTGCCAGCAGCCAAGATCTGGGGGCGGGTGGCTACACCTTC. Amino acids: CASSQDLGAGGYTF.

The rearrangement uses TRBV11-2 and TRBJ2-7, with D perhaps TRBD2 (5 bases). The V and J ends lost 5 bases and 3 bases respectively, with 14 bases between them. The CDR3 covers 14 residues. Germline V CDR1 and CDR2: SGHAT, FQNNGV. The CDR3 DNA reads as TGTGCCAGCAGCCCAGATCAGCGGATCTACGAGCAGTACTTC. This gives the protein CASSPDQRIYEQYF.

This chain links TRBV6-5 with TRBJ2-1, with 7 nucleotides matching TRBD2. CDR1 is MNHEY, CDR2 SVGAGI, per germline. The CDR3 extends over 15 amino acids. V gave up 0 bases and J gave up 6 bases; unmatched junction bases: 5. The CDR3 protein is CASSYSGTGGNEQFF. The CDR3 DNA is TGTGCCAGCAGTTACTCAGGGACGGGGGGCAATGAGCAGTTCTTC.

The rearrangement joins TRBV9 to TRBJ2-7, with D perhaps TRBD2 (5 bases). The germline V gene has CDR1 SGDLS and CDR2 YYNGEE. This CDR3 has 15 residues. V lost 1 base and J 2 bases, leaving 13 bases between the germline ends. The CDR3 sequence: CASSVSGGSPYEQYF. Here the CDR3 DNA reads TGTGCCAGCAGCGTAAGTGGCGGGTCCCCCTACGAGCAGTACTTC.

The rearrangement joins TRBV12-5 to TRBJ2-3; TRBD2 agrees at 13 bases. The V gene end was trimmed by 2 bases and the J gene end by 8 bases; junction bases not matched to a gene: 16. The CDR3 runs to 19 residues. CDR1 is LGHNT, CDR2 FRNRAP, per germline. This CDR3 reads CASGLIQQTSGRPGGTQYF. The DNA for the CDR3 is TGTGCTAGTGGTTTGATTCAGCAGACTAGCGGGAGGCCAGGCGGTACGCAGTATTTT. Drawing the rest from reference TRBV12-5 and TRBJ2-3, the complete variable domain is DARVTQTPRHKVTEMGQEVTMRCQPILGHNTVFWYRQTMMQGLELLAYFRNRAPLDDSGMPKDRFSAEMPDATLATLKIQPSEPRDSAVYFCASGLIQQTSGRPGGTQYFGPGTRLTVL.

V is TRBV19 and J is TRBJ2-4, with D maybe TRBD2 (5 bases). Germline-derived CDR1 and CDR2 are LNHDA and SQIVND (reference sequence). The CDR3 runs to 17 residues. V gave up 1 base and J gave up 0 bases, with 13 bases separating them. In DNA, the CDR3 is TGTGCCAGTAGTATAGCGGTGGGGAGCTTAGCCAAAAACATTCAGTACTTC. Its protein product is CASSIAVGSLAKNIQYF.